These T cell receptor beta chains were read from a single sample in a study of T-cell memory formation after mild COVID-19. TCRdb re-called the 5' RACE reads through MiXCR, storing one row per CDR3 protein. Of 350,000 to 450,000 distinct CDR3 sequences detected, around 20% appear once; the ten largest clones hold 8.4%. The sample consisted of PBMCs or a T cell subset sorted from them (not recorded which). The origin of the receptors is an adult woman who had mild COVID-19 (a few samples of this study predate the infection). Cell type and time point are not known. Each CDR3 is given with its conserved first and last residue. The D gene is left open where the match is weak. Clone size is shown for a subset of rows, as once, few, many or a class of expanded clone.

j_gene	v_gene	abundance	d_gene	CDR3aa	CDR3nt
TRBJ2-2	TRBV7-9	few	.	CASSYRGENTGELFF	TGTGCCAGCAGTTACCGAGGAGAGAACACCGGGGAGCTGTTTTTT
TRBJ2-2	TRBV30	.	.	CAWSITGFGELFF	TGTGCCTGGAGTATTACAGGTTTCGGGGAGCTGTTTTTT
TRBJ1-2	TRBV2	few	.	CASRARTDYGYTF	TGTGCCAGCAGGGCTAGGACGGACTATGGCTACACCTTC
TRBJ1-4	TRBV27	few	TRBD1	CASSPRDREGNEKLFF	TGTGCCAGCAGTCCGAGGGACAGGGAGGGTAATGAAAAACTGTTTTTT
TRBJ1-2	TRBV6-5	.	.	CASSPDTAGGYTF	TGTGCCAGCAGTCCTGACACTGCCGGTGGCTACACCTTC
TRBJ1-6	TRBV6-5	.	.	CASSYSHSPLHF	TGTGCCAGCAGTTACTCACACTCACCCCTCCACTTT
TRBJ2-1	TRBV29-1	.	.	CSVEPPYEQFF	TGCAGCGTTGAACCCCCGTACGAGCAGTTCTTC
TRBJ1-1	TRBV14	.	TRBD1	CASSRPGQGSTEAFF	TGTGCCAGCAGCCGGCCAGGACAGGGAAGCACTGAAGCTTTCTTT
TRBJ2-1	TRBV4-3	few	.	CASSQYSHRGRSYNEQFF	TGCGCCAGCAGCCAATATAGTCACCGGGGACGCTCCTACAATGAGCAGTTCTTC
TRBJ2-1	TRBV20-1	.	TRBD2	CSATGTSVLNEQFF	TGCAGTGCTACCGGGACTAGCGTTTTGAATGAGCAGTTCTTC
TRBJ2-7	TRBV9	few	.	CASSPSGQTSYEQYF	TGTGCCAGCAGCCCCAGCGGGCAGACCTCCTACGAGCAGTACTTC
TRBJ1-5	TRBV7-2	many	.	CASSHDSNQPQHF	TGTGCCAGCAGTCATGATAGCAATCAGCCCCAGCATTTT
TRBJ2-7	TRBV29-1	.	TRBD2	CSVKTGTSGTYEQYF	TGCAGCGTTAAGACAGGGACTAGCGGAACCTACGAGCAGTACTTC
TRBJ1-2	TRBV6-1	many	.	CASSEFGDGYTF	TGTGCCAGCAGTGAATTCGGGGATGGCTACACCTTC
TRBJ2-1	TRBV5-1	few	TRBD2	CASSLVGLALGNEQFF	TGCGCCAGCAGCTTGGTGGGACTAGCGTTGGGAAATGAGCAGTTCTTC
TRBJ2-7	TRBV7-2	.	.	CASSGVGQAYEQYF	TGTGCCAGCAGTGGGGTGGGGCAAGCCTACGAGCAGTACTTC
TRBJ2-5	TRBV18	.	.	CASSGQYQETQYF	TGTGCCAGCTCAGGACAGTACCAAGAGACCCAGTACTTC
TRBJ2-7	TRBV5-5	.	TRBD1	CASSPTGEEYEQYF	TGTGCCAGCAGCCCGACAGGGGAGGAGTACGAGCAGTACTTC
TRBJ2-1	TRBV4-3	few	TRBD1	CASSQGTGVTYNEQFF	TGCGCCAGCAGCCAAGGGACAGGAGTCACCTACAATGAGCAGTTCTTC
TRBJ2-5	TRBV11-2	.	.	CASSRDFEETQYF	TGTGCCAGCAGCAGGGACTTTGAAGAGACCCAGTACTTC
TRBJ1-4	TRBV27	once	.	CASSGQSNEKLFF	TGTGCCAGCAGCGGACAGAGTAATGAAAAACTGTTTTTT
TRBJ2-3	TRBV12-3/TRBV12-4	.	.	CASRGPQDTQYF	TGTGCCAGCAGGGGACCCCAAGATACGCAGTATTTT
TRBJ1-2	TRBV18	once	TRBD1	CASSPGQVTYGYTF	TGTGCCAGCTCACCCGGACAGGTTACTTATGGCTACACCTTC
TRBJ2-7	TRBV7-9	few	TRBD1	CASRATGRYEQYF	TGTGCCAGCAGGGCGACAGGGCGGTACGAGCAGTACTTC
TRBJ1-3	TRBV20-1	few	TRBD1	CSATGWTGGNTIYF	TGCAGTGCTACGGGATGGACAGGGGGAAACACCATATATTTT
TRBJ2-5	TRBV30	few	.	CAWSTGETQYF	TGTGCCTGGAGTACCGGAGAGACCCAGTACTTC
TRBJ2-3	TRBV3-1	few	.	CASSQAPGLTATQYF	TGTGCCAGCAGCCAAGCCCCGGGACTCACAGCTACGCAGTATTTT